Listed below are T cell receptor beta chains from one sample, sequenced in a study of memory CD4+ T cells and cytomegalovirus serostatus. Only in-frame clones appear in the TCRdb table, and some are missing; sequencing was by immunoSEQ multiplex PCR. The sample carries about 25,000 clones, roughly 75% recorded once. The sample taken for sequencing was memory CD4+ T cells from blood. The receptors stem from an adult in good health and CMV-seronegative. CDR3s include the opening cysteine and the closing phenylalanine or tryptophan. D genes are given only for firm matches. Rows give clone size only sometimes, using once, few, many, or a class for an expanded clone.

D,size,V,J,DNA,CDR3
NA,NA,TRBV6-5,TRBJ1-2,TGTGCCAGCAGTTACTCGCCACCTAACTATGGCTACACCTTC,CASSYSPPNYGYTF
NA,NA,TRBV18,TRBJ1-4,TGTGCCAGCTCACCACCTTATCGCGACGGAAAACTGTTTTTT,CASSPPYRDGKLFF
NA,NA,TRBV28,TRBJ2-1,TGTGCCAGCAGTTCGCCTAATCGTAACAATGAGCAGTTCTTC,CASSSPNRNNEQFF
TRBD1,NA,TRBV7-6,TRBJ2-7,TGTGCCAGCAGCTCGGGACAGGGATTTAGTGAGCAGTACTTC,CASSSGQGFSEQYF
NA,NA,TRBV29-1,TRBJ2-1,TGCAGCGTTGGTGAATGGGGTCAAGAGCAGTTCTTC,CSVGEWGQEQFF
NA,few,TRBV6-6,TRBJ2-6,TGTGCCAGCAGTTACTCTTCCTCTGGGGCCAACGTCCTGACTTTC,CASSYSSSGANVLTF
TRBD1,NA,TRBV7-2,TRBJ1-5,TGTGCCAGCAGCGAACAGGGGCCGAATAGCAATCAGCCCCAGCATTTT,CASSEQGPNSNQPQHF
NA,NA,TRBV7-2,TRBJ2-3,TGTGCCAGCAGCTTGATGGATACGCAGTATTTT,CASSLMDTQYF
NA,NA,TRBV19,TRBJ1-5,TGTGCCAGTAGTATAGACTACAGGAGCGGTTCACAGCCCCAGCATTTT,CASSIDYRSGSQPQHF
TRBD1,NA,TRBV5-1,TRBJ1-1,TGCGCCAGCAGCTTGGGGGACAGGGCCAACACTGAAGCTTTCTTT,CASSLGDRANTEAFF
NA,NA,TRBV5-8,TRBJ1-5,TGTGCCAGCAGGGTGGCGGGAAATCAGCCCCAGCATTTT,CASRVAGNQPQHF
NA,NA,TRBV4-2,TRBJ1-2,TGTGCCAGCAGCCAAGAGAGGGTCTATGGCTACACCTTC,CASSQERVYGYTF
NA,NA,TRBV6-5,TRBJ1-1,TGTGCCAGCAGTTACTTTTTGGGGGTTGAAGCTTTCTTT,CASSYFLGVEAFF
NA,NA,TRBV5-8,TRBJ2-1,TGTGCCACGTCAGGGTTTCTTCGTACTGAGCAGTTCTTC,CATSGFLRTEQFF
NA,NA,TRBV6-6,TRBJ1-2,TGTGCCAGCGGGGCAGGGGATGGCTACACCTTC,CASGAGDGYTF
TRBD2,NA,TRBV7-7,TRBJ2-1,TGTGCTAGCAGCTTGTCTAGCGGGGGGCACAATGAGCAGTTCTTC,CASSLSSGGHNEQFF
NA,NA,TRBV4-1,TRBJ1-4,TGCGCCAGCAGCCCAGTCTTCAAGCGGGAAAAACTGTTTTTT,CASSPVFKREKLFF
NA,NA,TRBV29-1,TRBJ2-3,TGCAGCGCTCAAGGGGCCGACGGTACAGATACGCAGTATTTT,CSAQGADGTDTQYF
NA,NA,TRBV4-1,TRBJ1-5,TGCGCCAGCAGCCAAGATAGACAGGGCAATCAGCCCCAGCATTTT,CASSQDRQGNQPQHF
NA,NA,TRBV4-3,TRBJ2-3,TGCGCCAGCAGCGGATTTTCCACAGCAAGCACAGATACGCAGTATTTT,CASSGFSTASTDTQYF
NA,NA,TRBV6-6,TRBJ2-3,TGTGCCAGCAGTTACCGAGAACTGAAGTATTTT,CASSYRELKYF
NA,NA,TRBV21-1,TRBJ1-2,TGTGCCAGCAGCAGCCCACGAAGGGAGGGATTCTATGGCTACACCTTC,CASSSPRREGFYGYTF
NA,NA,TRBV5-6,TRBJ2-6,TGTGCCAGCAGCTTGTATACGGGGCGTCACTCTGGGGCCAACGTCCTGACTTTC,CASSLYTGRHSGANVLTF
NA,NA,TRBV19,TRBJ2-7,TGTGCCAGTAGTATACAGGGCGCAGGCTACGAGCAGTACTTC,CASSIQGAGYEQYF
NA,NA,TRBV11-2,TRBJ2-3,TGTGCCAGCAGCTTACTTCCGGGCCCCGATACGCAGTATTTT,CASSLLPGPDTQYF
NA,NA,TRBV5-5,TRBJ2-7,TGTGCCAGCAGCTTGGTAGGGACTTCTTACGAGCAGTACTTC,CASSLVGTSYEQYF
NA,NA,TRBV11-2,TRBJ2-1,TGTGCCAGCAGCCTTAGTCGGTGGGCTACGGAGCAGTTCTTC,CASSLSRWATEQFF
NA,NA,TRBV5-1,TRBJ2-1,TGCGCCAGCAGCTTGGGTGGAATTGATGAGCAGTTCTTC,CASSLGGIDEQFF
TRBD1,NA,TRBV5-4,TRBJ2-4,TGTGCCAGCAGCTTGAATGAAAGCGACAGGGTACCTTCACAGTACTTC,CASSLNESDRVPSQYF
TRBD2,NA,TRBV28,TRBJ2-7,TGTGCCAGCCTTACCCTCGGACTAGCTCCGGGAGAGCAGTACTTC,CASLTLGLAPGEQYF
NA,NA,TRBV2,TRBJ1-2,TGTGCCAGCAGTGAGGGGGGGTCGGGCCCTACTGCCTATGGCTACACCTTC,CASSEGGSGPTAYGYTF
TRBD1,NA,TRBV18,TRBJ2-2,TGTGCCAGCTCACCACCGACAGGGTACACCGGGGAGCTGTTTTTT,CASSPPTGYTGELFF
NA,NA,TRBV20-1,TRBJ1-1,TGCAGTGCTAGAGTTAACACTGAAGCTTTCTTT,CSARVNTEAFF
TRBD1,few,TRBV30,TRBJ1-3,TGTGCCTGGCGAGGGACAGGGGTAAACACCATATATTTT,CAWRGTGVNTIYF
NA,NA,TRBV27,TRBJ2-3,TGTGCCAGCAGTCGGTGGGGGACAGATACGCAGTATTTT,CASSRWGTDTQYF
TRBD2,NA,TRBV5-8,TRBJ2-3,TGTGCCAGCAGCTTCCTAGCGGGAGTGGCAGATACGCAGTATTTT,CASSFLAGVADTQYF
NA,NA,TRBV10-3,TRBJ2-3,TGTGCCACTATTTCAGGGGGGCAGGGAGATACGCAGTATTTT,CATISGGQGDTQYF
NA,NA,TRBV21-1,TRBJ2-7,TGTGCCAGCAGCAAAGCGCCATTCGGGGACAGGGGGCCCTACGAGCAGTACTTC,CASSKAPFGDRGPYEQYF
NA,NA,TRBV2,TRBJ1-6,TGTGCCAGCCTCCCCGGGACAAATTCACCCCTCCACTTT,CASLPGTNSPLHF
NA,NA,TRBV10-3,TRBJ2-1,TGTGCCATGGGACAGTCCCACGGGGGGAAGTTGAAGGACAATGAGCAGTTCTTC,CAMGQSHGGKLKDNEQFF
NA,NA,TRBV27,TRBJ1-2,TGTGCCAGCAGTTTCGCAGGGTCGGTGGGCTACACCTTC,CASSFAGSVGYTF
NA,NA,TRBV6-1,TRBJ2-7,TGTGCCAGCAGTCTGCCGGGACAACGTACCGGGGAGCAGTACTTC,CASSLPGQRTGEQYF
NA,NA,TRBV6-6,TRBJ1-5,TGTGCCAGCAGTCCACCAGACAGCGCTGGGCCCCAGCATTTT,CASSPPDSAGPQHF
TRBD1,NA,TRBV29-1,TRBJ1-2,TGCAGCGTTGTGGGACAGATTAACTATGGCTACACCTTC,CSVVGQINYGYTF
NA,few,TRBV30,TRBJ1-5,TGTGCCTGGAGTGTAGGGATTCGGAGGGGTAATCAGCCCCAGCATTTT,CAWSVGIRRGNQPQHF
NA,NA,TRBV5-5,TRBJ1-1,TGTGCCAGCAGCTCCTTTTCACAGAACACTGAAGCTTTCTTT,CASSSFSQNTEAFF
NA,NA,TRBV19,TRBJ2-3,TGTGCCAGTAGTATGGGGGATACGCAGTATTTT,CASSMGDTQYF
NA,NA,TRBV5-5,TRBJ1-1,TGTGCCAGCAGCTTCAGTCTTCTCCTAAGGGGTACTGAAGCTTTCTTT,CASSFSLLLRGTEAFF
TRBD2,NA,TRBV11-2,TRBJ2-7,TGTGCCAGCAGCTTGACTAGCGGAGCACTTTACGAGCAGTACTTC,CASSLTSGALYEQYF
NA,NA,TRBV19,TRBJ2-2,TGTGCCAGTAGTATTACGGCTGCTCCACGGACCGGGGAGCTGTTTTTT,CASSITAAPRTGELFF
TRBD1,NA,TRBV5-6,TRBJ1-2,TGTGCCAGCAGACTGTTGACAGGGCAGGATGGCTACACCTTC,CASRLLTGQDGYTF
TRBD2,NA,TRBV5-1,TRBJ2-1,TGCGCCAGCAGCTTGGAGGGTAGCGGGAGAGGGAATGAGCAGTTCTTC,CASSLEGSGRGNEQFF
NA,once,TRBV15,TRBJ1-5,TGTGCCACCAGCAGAGGGAATCAGCCCCAGCATTTT,CATSRGNQPQHF
NA,NA,TRBV19,TRBJ1-1,TGTGCCAGTATCTTACAGGGTTCTGCTGAAGCTTTCTTT,CASILQGSAEAFF